This T cell receptor (beta chain) was identified in a study of blood T cell repertoires in COVID-19. Study-wide background: From the United States, Italy and Spain came samples of acute and convalescent COVID-19. T cells, B-cell-depleted T cells, or PBMCs provided the cDNA or gDNA that served as material.

Original processing methods: Using reference gene primer amplification, nucleated cell counts were estimated. Clones were read by immunoSEQ multiplex PCR, and TCRdb kept only the in-frame ones, dropping some. D and trimming come from the DNA, and the V and J calls and clone size come from that table. The sample gives a few hundred thousand clones, 85% of which show up once; more than 3% is in the top ten. Germline CDR1 reads SGHAT; CDR2 reads FQNNGV. Trimming stripped 4 bases from V and 4 bases from J, with 8 bases between. The CDR3 has 13 residues. The sequencing input was peripheral blood. The receptor was derived from a woman younger than 35 with acute or convalescent COVID-19. V gene TRBV11-2 combines with J gene TRBJ1-5, with D tentatively TRBD1 (5 bases). CDR3 DNA sequence: TGTGCCAGCAGCTCAGGGCCAAATCAGCCCCAGCATTTT. Residues: CASSSGPNQPQHF.